The source of this T cell receptor beta chain is a study of vaccination and CD4 T cells after COVID-19. Study at large: Convalescent patients gave post-COVID blood a median roughly 96 days post-diagnosis, range 35 to 161. Overlapping spike peptides of SARS-CoV-2, HCoV-NL63, HCoV-OC43 and HCoV-229E were used, and cells were stimulated with them.

V gave up 3 bases and J gave up 3 bases, with 12 bases separating them. CDR3 length equals 15 residues. Findings and caveats of the study: Convalescent patients showed a median 86.3% of reactive clones that were seen only post-vaccination.

The Oncomine TCR Beta short-read assay was applied to DNA of cultured CD4+ T cells. TCRdb itself ran the PCR reads through MiXCR, one entry per CDR3 protein. Altogether 12,000 or so distinct CDR3 sequences are present, over 50% being singletons, with the ten largest covering around 8.7%. Sample share makes this clonotype medium-sized (0.01 to 0.1%). Its antigen is not known. The treatment was: approximately nine-day PBMC culture with coronavirus spike peptide pools or control peptides (ViraFEST assay). ViraFEST stimulated the growth of antigen-specific T cells using peptide pools and subsequently profiled their TCRs by sequencing.

This clonotype was sampled from a human donor who had recovered from COVID-19. Sequencing was done on a sample of CD4+ T cells from blood, cultured in vitro. The V and J genes are TRBV12-3 or TRBV12-4 and TRBJ2-1, with D possibly TRBD2 on 5 matching bases. The CDR3 nucleotides are TGTGCCAGCAGTTTGAGCGGTTCAATCTACAATGAGCAGTTCTTC. It encodes CASSLSGSIYNEQFF.